The clone carrying this TCR beta chain occurred many times. No antigen is known for it. The ends were cut back, 6 bases at V and 0 bases at J, with 8 bases in the middle. Per the germline V gene, CDR1 is MDHEN and CDR2 is SYDVKM. This CDR3 comprises 13 residues. TCR beta CDR3 sequences were amplified from RNA transcripts. First-round RT-PCR with HTBI primers amplified the TCR CDR3 region. TCRdb re-derived calls from the multiplex PCR reads in MiXCR, one entry per CDR3 protein. The sample lists over 500,000 distinct CDR3 sequences, approximately 16% occurring once. This sample was included in a study of T cells in Graves' hyperthyroidism and ophthalmopathy. The study's findings and limits: Progression to ophthalmopathy was predicted a median of 6.5 months early. Using 13 V-J features, a model discriminated ophthalmopathy from stable hyperthyroidism.

This receptor was obtained from a young woman with Graves' ophthalmopathy. Sequencing was done on a sample of blood. The gene calls are TRBV28 and TRBJ1-1; D not certain. This CDR3 is CASRDELNTEAFF. In nucleotides, the CDR3 is TGTGCCAGCAGGGACGAGTTGAACACTGAAGCTTTCTTT.